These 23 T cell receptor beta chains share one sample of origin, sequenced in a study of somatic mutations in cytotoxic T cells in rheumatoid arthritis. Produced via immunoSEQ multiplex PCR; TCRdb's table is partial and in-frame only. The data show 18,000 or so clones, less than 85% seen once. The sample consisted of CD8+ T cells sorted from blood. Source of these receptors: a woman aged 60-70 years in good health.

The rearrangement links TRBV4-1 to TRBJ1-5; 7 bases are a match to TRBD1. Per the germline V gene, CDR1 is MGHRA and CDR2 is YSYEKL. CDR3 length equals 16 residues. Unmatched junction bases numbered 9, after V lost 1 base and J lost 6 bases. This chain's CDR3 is CASSQADRVGSQPQHF. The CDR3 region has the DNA TGCGCCAGCAGCCAAGCTGACAGGGTTGGGAGTCAGCCCCAGCATTTT.

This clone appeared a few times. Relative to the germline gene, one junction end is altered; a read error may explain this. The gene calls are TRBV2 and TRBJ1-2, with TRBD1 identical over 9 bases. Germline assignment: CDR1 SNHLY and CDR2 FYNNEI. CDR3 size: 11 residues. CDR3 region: CASRDGTGKQF. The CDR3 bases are TGTGCCAGCAGAGACGGGACAGGGAAGCAGTTC.

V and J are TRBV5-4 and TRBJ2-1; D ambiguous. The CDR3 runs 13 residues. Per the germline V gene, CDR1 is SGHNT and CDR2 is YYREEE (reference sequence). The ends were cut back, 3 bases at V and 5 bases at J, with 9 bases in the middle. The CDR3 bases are TGTGCCAGCAGCTCCTCGTTAGACAATGAGCAGTTCTTC. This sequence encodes CASSSSLDNEQFF.

DNA for the CDR3: TGTGCCAGCAGCTGGGGCCCTAGCGGGAGTGAGGAGCAGTTCTTC. Its protein product is CASSWGPSGSEEQFF. V and J are TRBV11-2 and TRBJ2-1; TRBD2 agrees at 10 bases. The CDR3 is 15 residues long. After removal of 4 bases from V and 10 bases from J, the junction contained 10 bases not matched to a gene. CDR1 and CDR2 (germline): SGHAT, FQNNGV.

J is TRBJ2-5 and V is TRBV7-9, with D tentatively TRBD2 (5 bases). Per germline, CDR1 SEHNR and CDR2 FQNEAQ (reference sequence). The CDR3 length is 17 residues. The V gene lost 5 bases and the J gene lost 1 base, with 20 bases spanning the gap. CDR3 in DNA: TGTGCCAGCAGCCCCCCTGGGGAGACGAGCCCCCAAGAGACCCAGTACTTC. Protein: CASSPPGETSPQETQYF.

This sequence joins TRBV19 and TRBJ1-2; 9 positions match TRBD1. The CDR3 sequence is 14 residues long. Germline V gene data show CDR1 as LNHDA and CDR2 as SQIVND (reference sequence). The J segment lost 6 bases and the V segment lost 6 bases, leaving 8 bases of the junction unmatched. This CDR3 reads CASRTLRDRDGYTF. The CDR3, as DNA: TGTGCCAGTAGAACACTCCGGGACAGGGATGGCTACACCTTC.

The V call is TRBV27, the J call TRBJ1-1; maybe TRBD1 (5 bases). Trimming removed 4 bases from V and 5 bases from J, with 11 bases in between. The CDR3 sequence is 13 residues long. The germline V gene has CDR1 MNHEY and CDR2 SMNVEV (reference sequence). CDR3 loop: CASSSWGSTEAFF. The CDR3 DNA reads TGTGCCAGCAGTTCCTGGGGGTCTACTGAAGCTTTCTTT.

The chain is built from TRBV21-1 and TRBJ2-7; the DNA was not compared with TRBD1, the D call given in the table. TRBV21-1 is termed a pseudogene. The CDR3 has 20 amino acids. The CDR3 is CASSKPASSSDRGSSYEQYF. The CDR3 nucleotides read TGTGCCAGCAGCAAACCCGCCTCCTCGTCGGACAGGGGAAGCTCCTACGAGCAGTACTTC.

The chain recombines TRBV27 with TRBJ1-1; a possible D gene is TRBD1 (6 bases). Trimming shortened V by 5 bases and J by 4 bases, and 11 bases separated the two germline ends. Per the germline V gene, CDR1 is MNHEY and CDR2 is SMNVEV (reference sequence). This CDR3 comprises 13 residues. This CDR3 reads CASSRRGPTEAFF. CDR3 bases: TGTGCCAGCAGTCGCAGGGGACCCACTGAAGCTTTCTTT.

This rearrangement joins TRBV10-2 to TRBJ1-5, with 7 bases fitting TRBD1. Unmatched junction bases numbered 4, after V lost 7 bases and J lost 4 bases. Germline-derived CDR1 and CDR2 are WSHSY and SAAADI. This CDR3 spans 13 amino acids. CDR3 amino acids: CASTGTENQPQHF. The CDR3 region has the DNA TGCGCCAGCACCGGGACAGAGAATCAGCCCCAGCATTTT.

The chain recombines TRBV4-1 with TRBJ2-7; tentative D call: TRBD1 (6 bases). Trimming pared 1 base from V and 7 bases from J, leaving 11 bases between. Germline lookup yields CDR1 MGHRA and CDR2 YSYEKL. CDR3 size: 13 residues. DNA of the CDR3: TGCGCCAGCAGCCAAGTACAGGGTAGGGAGCAGTACTTC. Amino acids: CASSQVQGREQYF.

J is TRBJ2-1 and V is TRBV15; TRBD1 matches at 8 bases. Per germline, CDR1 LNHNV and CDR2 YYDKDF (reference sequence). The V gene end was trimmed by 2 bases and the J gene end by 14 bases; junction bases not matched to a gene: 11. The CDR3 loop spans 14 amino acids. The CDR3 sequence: CATSRQGAIEEKFF. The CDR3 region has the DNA TGTGCCACCAGCAGACAGGGGGCGATCGAAGAGAAGTTCTTC. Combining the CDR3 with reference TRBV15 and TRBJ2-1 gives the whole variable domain DAMVIQNPRYQVTQFGKPVTLSCSQTLNHNVMYWYQQKSSQAPKLLFHYYDKDFNNEADTPDNFQSRRPNTSFCFLDIRSPGLGDTAMYLCATSRQGAIEEKFFGPGTRLTVL.

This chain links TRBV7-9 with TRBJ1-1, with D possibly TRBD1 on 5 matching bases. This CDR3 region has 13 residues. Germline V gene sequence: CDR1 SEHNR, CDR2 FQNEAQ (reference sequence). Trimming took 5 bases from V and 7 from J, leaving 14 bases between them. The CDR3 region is CASSHSGTGEAFF. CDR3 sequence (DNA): TGTGCCAGCAGCCACTCAGGGACGGGTGAAGCTTTCTTT.

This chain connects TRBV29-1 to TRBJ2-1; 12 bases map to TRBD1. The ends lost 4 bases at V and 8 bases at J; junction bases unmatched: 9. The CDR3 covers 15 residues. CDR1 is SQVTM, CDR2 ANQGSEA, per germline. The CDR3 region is CSVGDRGRPGDEQFF. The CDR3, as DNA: TGCAGCGTTGGGGACAGGGGGCGTCCCGGGGATGAGCAGTTCTTC.

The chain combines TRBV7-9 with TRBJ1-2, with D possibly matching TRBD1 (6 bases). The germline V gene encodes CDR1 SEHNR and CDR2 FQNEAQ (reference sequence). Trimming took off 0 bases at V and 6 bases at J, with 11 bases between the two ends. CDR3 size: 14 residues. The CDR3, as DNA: TGTGCCAGCAGCTTAGCGCGACAGGAGCATGGCTACACCTTC. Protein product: CASSLARQEHGYTF.

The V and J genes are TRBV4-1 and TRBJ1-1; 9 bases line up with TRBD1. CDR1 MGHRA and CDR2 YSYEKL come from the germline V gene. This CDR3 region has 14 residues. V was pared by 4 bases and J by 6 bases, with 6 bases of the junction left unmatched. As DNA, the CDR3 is TGCGCCAGCAGCCTCGGACAGGGGAAGGCTGAAGCTTTCTTT. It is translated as CASSLGQGKAEAFF.

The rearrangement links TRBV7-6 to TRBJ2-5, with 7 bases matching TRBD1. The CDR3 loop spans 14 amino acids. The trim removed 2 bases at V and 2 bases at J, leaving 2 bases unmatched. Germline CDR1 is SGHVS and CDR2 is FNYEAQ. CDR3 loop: CASSLPGQQETQYF. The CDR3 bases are TGTGCCAGCAGCTTACCGGGACAGCAAGAGACCCAGTACTTC.

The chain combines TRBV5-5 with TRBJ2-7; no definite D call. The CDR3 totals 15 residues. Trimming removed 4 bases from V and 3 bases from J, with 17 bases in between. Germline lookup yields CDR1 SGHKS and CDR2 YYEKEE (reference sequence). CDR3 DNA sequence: TGTGCCAGCAGCCCCGGTGGCAGTGTGCGCTACGAGCAGTACTTC. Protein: CASSPGGSVRYEQYF. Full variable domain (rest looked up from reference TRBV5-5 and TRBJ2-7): DAGVTQSPTHLIKTRGQQVTLRCSPISGHKSVSWYQQVLGQGPQFIFQYYEKEERGRGNFPDRFSARQFPNYSSELNVNALLLGDSALYLCASSPGGSVRYEQYFGPGTRLTVT.

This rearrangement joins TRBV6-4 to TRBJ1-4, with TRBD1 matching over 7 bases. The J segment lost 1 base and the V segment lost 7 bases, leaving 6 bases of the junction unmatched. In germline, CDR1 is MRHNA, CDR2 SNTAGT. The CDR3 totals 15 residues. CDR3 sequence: CASMGQKITNEKLFF. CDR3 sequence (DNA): TGTGCCAGCATGGGACAGAAGATAACTAATGAAAAACTGTTTTTT.

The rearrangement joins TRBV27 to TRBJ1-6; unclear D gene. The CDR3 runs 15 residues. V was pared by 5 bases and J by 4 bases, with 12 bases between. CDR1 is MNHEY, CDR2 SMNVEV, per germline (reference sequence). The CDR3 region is CASSTLVDYNSPLHF. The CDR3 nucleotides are TGTGCCAGCAGTACCCTAGTGGATTATAATTCACCCCTCCACTTT.

The CDR3 protein is CASSPRTGADTQYF. In DNA, the CDR3 is TGTGCCAGCAGCCCCCGTACGGGGGCAGATACGCAGTATTTT. V usage is TRBV7-8 and J usage is TRBJ2-3, with D perhaps matching TRBD2 (6 bases). The V and J ends lost 5 bases and 4 bases respectively, with 13 bases between them. Germline CDR1 reads SGHVS; CDR2 reads FQNEAQ. The CDR3 spans 14 residues.

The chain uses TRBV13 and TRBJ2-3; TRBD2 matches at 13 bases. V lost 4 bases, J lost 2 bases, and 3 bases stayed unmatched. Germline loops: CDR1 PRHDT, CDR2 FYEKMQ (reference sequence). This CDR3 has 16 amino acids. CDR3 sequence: CASSSGLAGPTDTQYF. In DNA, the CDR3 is TGTGCCAGCAGCTCGGGACTAGCGGGACCCACAGATACGCAGTATTTT. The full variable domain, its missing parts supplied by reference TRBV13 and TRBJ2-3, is AAGVIQSPRHLIKEKRETATLKCYPIPRHDTVYWYQQGPGQDPQFLISFYEKMQSDKGSIPDRFSAQQFSDYHSELNMSSLELGDSALYFCASSSGLAGPTDTQYFGPGTRLTVL.

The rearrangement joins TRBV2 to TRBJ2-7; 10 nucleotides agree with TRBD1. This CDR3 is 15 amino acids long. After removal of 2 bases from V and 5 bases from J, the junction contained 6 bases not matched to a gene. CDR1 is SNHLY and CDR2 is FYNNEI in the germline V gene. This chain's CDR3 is CASSEIGTGVDEQYF. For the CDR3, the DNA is TGTGCCAGCAGTGAAATCGGGACAGGGGTTGACGAGCAGTACTTC.